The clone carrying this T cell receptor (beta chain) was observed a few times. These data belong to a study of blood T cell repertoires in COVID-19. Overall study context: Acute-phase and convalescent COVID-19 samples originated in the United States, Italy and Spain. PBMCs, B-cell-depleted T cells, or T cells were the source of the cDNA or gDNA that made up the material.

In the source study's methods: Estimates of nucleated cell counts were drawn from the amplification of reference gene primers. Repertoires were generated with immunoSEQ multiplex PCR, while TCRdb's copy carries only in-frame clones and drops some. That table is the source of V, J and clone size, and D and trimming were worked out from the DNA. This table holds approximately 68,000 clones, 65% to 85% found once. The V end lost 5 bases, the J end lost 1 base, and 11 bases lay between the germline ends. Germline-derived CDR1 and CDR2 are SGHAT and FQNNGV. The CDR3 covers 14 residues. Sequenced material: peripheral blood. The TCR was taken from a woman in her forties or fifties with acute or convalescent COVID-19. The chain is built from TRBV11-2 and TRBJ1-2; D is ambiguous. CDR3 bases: TGTGCCAGCAGCCAAGGGAGCCTTAACTATGGCTACACCTTC. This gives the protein CASSQGSLNYGYTF. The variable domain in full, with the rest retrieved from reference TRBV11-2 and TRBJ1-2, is EAGVAQSPRYKIIEKRQSVAFWCNPISGHATLYWYQQILGQGPKLLIQFQNNGVVDDSQLPKDRFSAERLKGVDSTLKIQPAKLEDSAVYLCASSQGSLNYGYTFGSGTRLTVV.